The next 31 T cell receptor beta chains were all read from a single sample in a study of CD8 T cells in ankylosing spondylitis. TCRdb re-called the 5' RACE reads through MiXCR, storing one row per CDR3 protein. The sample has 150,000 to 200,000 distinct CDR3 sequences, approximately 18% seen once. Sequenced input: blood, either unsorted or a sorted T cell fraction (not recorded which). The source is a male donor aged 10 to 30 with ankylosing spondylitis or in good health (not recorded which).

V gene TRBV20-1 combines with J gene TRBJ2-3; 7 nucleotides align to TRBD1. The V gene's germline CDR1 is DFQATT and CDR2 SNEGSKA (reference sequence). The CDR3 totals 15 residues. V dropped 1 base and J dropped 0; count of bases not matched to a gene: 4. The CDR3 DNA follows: TGCAGTGCTAGAGTGGGGACAGATAGCACAGATACGCAGTATTTT. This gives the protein CSARVGTDSTDTQYF.

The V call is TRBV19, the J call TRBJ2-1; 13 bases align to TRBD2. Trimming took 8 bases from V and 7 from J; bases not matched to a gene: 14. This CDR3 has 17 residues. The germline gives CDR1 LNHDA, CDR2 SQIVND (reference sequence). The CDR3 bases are TGTGCCAGTTCGACTAGCGGGAGGACTTGGGGAGCTAATGAGCAGTTCTTC. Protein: CASSTSGRTWGANEQFF. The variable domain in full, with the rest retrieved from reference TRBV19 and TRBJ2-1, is DGGITQSPKYLFRKEGQNVTLSCEQNLNHDAMYWYRQDPGQGLRLIYYSQIVNDFQKGDIAEGYSVSREKKESFPLTVTSAQKNPTAFYLCASSTSGRTWGANEQFFGPGTRLTVL.

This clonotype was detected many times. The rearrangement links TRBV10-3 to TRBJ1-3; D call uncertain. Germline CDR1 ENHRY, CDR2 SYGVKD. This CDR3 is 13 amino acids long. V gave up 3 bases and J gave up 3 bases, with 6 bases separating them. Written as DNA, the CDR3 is TGTGCCATCAGTGACGGGTATGGAAACACCATATATTTT. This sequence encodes CAISDGYGNTIYF.

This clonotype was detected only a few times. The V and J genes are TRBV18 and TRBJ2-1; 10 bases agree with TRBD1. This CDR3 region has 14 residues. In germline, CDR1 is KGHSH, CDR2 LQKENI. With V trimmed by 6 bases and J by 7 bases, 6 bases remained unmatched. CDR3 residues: CASSPGQGINEQFF. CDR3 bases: TGTGCCAGCTCGCCGGGACAGGGGATAAATGAGCAGTTCTTC.

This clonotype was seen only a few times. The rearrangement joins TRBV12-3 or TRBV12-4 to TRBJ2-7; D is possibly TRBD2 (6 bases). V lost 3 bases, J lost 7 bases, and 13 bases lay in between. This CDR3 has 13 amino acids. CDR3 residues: CASSFENREEQYV. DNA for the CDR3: TGTGCCAGCAGTTTTGAGAATCGGGAGGAGCAGTACGTC.

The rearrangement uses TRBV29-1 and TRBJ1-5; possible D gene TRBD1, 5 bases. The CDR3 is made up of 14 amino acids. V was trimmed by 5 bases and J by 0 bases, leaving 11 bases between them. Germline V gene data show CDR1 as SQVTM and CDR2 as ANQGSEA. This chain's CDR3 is CSVRAGNSNQPQHF. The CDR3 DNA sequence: TGCAGCGTTAGGGCAGGGAATAGCAATCAGCCCCAGCATTTT.

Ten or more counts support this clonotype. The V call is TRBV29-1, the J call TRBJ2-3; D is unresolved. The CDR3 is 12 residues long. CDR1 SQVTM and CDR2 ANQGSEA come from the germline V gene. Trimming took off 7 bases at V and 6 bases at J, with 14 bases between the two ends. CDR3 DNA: TGCAGCGCTAAGATCCGGGTGGATACGCAGTATTTT. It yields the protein CSAKIRVDTQYF.

The CDR3 DNA sequence: TGTGCCAGCAGTTATCTAGCGGGAGGATACAATGAGCAGTTCTTC. Protein sequence: CASSYLAGGYNEQFF. The chain links TRBV6-6 to TRBJ2-1; 11 bases align to TRBD2. The CDR3 length is 15 residues. Germline CDR1 and CDR2: MNHNY and SVGAGI (reference sequence). The V gene end was trimmed by 3 bases and the J gene end by 4 bases; junction bases not matched to a gene: 2.

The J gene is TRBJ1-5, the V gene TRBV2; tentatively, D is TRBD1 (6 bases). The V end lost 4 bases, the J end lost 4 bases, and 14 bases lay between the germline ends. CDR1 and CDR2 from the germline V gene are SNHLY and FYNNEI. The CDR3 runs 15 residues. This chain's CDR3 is CASSARQETNQPQHF. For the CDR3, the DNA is TGTGCCAGCAGTGCCCGACAGGAGACAAATCAGCCCCAGCATTTT.

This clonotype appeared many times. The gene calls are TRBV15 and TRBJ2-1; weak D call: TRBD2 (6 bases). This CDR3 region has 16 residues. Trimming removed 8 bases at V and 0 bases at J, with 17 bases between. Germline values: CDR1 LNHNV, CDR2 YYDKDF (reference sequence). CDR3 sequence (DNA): TGTGCCACCCCCCGTCTTGGACTAAGCTCCTACAATGAGCAGTTCTTC. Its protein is CATPRLGLSSYNEQFF.

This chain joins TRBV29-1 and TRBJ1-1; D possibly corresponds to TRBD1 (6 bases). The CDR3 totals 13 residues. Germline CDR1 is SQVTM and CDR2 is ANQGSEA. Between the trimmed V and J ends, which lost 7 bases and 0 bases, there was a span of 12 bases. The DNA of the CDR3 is TGCAGCGCTGACAGGACCATGAACACTGAAGCTTTCTTT. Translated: CSADRTMNTEAFF.

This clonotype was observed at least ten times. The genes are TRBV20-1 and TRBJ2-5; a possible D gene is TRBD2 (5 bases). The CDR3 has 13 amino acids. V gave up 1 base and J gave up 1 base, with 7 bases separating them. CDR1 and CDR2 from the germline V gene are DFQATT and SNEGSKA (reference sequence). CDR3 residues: CSARGTFQETQYF. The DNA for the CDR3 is TGCAGTGCTAGAGGGACTTTCCAAGAGACCCAGTACTTC.

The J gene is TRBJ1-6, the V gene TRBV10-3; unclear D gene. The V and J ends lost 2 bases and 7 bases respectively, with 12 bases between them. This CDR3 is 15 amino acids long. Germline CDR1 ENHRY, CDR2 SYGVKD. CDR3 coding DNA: TGTGCCATCAGTGAGGGGTTACAGCGCAATTCACCCCTCCACTTT. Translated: CAISEGLQRNSPLHF.

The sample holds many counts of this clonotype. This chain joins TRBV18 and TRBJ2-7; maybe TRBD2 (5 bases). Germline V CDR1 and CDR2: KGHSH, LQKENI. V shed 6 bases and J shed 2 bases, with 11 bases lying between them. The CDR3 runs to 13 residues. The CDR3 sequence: CASSAGVPYEQYV. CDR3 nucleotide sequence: TGTGCCAGCTCCGCCGGGGTCCCCTACGAGCAGTACGTC.

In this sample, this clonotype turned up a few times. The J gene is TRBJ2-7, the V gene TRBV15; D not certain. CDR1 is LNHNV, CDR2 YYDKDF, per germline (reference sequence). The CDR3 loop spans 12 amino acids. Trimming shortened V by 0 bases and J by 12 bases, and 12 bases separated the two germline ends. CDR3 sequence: CATSRDFQARYF. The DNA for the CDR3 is TGTGCCACCAGCAGAGATTTCCAGGCGCGGTACTTC.

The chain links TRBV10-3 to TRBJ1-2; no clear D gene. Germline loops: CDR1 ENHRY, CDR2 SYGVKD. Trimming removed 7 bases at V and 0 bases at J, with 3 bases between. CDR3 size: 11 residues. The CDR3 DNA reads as TGTGCCATCACAACTAACTATGGCTACACCTTC. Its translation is CAITTNYGYTF.

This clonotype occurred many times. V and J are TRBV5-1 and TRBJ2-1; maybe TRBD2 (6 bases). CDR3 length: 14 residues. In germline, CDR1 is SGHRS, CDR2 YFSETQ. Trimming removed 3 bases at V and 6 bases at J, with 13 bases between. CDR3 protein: CASSSMTSLNEQFF. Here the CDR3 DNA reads TGCGCCAGCAGCTCAATGACTAGTCTCAATGAGCAGTTCTTC.

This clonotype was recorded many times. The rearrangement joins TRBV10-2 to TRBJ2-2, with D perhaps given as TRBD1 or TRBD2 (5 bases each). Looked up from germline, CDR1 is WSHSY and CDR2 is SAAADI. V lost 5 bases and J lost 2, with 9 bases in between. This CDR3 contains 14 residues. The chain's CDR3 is CASSLGVNTGELFF. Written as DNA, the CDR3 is TGCGCCAGCAGTTTGGGGGTAAACACCGGGGAGCTGTTTTTT.

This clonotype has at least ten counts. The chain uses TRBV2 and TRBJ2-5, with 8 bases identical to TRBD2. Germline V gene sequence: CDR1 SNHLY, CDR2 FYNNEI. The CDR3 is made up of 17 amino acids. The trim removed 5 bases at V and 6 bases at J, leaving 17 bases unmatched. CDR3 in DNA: TGTGCCAGCAGTACGGGGGGGGTTCTAACCCCAAGGAAGACCCAGTACTTC. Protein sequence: CASSTGGVLTPRKTQYF.

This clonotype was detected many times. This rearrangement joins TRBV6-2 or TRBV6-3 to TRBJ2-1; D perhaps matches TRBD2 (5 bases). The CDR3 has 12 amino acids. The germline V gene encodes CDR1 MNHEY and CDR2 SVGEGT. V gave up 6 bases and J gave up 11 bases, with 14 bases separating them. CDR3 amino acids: CASSGVPGQQFF. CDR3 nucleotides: TGTGCCAGCAGCGGGGTCCCCGGGCAGCAGTTCTTC.

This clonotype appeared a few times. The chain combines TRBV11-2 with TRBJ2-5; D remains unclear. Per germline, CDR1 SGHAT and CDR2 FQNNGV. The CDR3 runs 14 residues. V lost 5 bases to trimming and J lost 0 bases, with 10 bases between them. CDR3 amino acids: CASSPPWNQETQYF. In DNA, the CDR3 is TGTGCCAGCAGCCCCCCCTGGAACCAAGAGACCCAGTACTTC.

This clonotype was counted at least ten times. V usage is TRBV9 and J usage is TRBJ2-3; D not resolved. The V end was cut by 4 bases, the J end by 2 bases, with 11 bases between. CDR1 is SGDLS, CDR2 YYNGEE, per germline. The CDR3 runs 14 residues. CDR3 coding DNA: TGTGCCAGCAGCCTAACTACTTACACAGATACGCAGTATTTT. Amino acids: CASSLTTYTDTQYF.

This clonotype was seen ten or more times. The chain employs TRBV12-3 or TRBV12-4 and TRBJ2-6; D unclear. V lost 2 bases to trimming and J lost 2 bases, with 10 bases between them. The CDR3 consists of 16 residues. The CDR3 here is CASSLFGTTGANVLTF. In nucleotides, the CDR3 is TGTGCCAGCAGTTTATTCGGTACGACTGGGGCCAACGTCCTGACTTTC.

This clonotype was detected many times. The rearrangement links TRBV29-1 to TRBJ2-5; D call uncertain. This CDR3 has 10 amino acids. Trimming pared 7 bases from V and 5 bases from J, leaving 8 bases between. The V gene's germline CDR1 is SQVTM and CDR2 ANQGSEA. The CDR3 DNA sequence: TGCAGCGGGGCGATTGAGACCCAGTACTTC. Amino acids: CSGAIETQYF.

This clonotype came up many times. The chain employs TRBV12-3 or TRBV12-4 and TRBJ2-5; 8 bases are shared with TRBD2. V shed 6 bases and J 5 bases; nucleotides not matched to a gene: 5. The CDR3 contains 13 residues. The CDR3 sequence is CASSPSGGETQYF. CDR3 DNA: TGTGCCAGCAGCCCCTCGGGGGGGGAGACCCAGTACTTC.

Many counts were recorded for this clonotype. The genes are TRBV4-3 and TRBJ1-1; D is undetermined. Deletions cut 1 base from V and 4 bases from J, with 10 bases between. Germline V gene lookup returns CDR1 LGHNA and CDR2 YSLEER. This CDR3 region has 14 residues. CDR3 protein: CASSQGRRSTEAFF. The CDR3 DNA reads TGCGCCAGCAGCCAAGGAAGAAGGAGCACTGAAGCTTTCTTT.

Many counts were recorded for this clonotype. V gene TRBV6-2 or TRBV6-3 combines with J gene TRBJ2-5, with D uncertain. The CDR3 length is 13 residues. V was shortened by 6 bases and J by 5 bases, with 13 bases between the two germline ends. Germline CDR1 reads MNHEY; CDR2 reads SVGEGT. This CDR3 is CASRYRHDETQYF. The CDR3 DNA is TGTGCCAGCAGATATCGACACGACGAGACCCAGTACTTC.

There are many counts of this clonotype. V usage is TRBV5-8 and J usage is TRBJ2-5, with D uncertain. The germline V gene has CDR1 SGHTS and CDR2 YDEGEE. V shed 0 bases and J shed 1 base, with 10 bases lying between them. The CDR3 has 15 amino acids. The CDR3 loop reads CASSLAGGFQETQYF. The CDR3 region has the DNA TGTGCCAGCAGCTTGGCCGGCGGATTCCAAGAGACCCAGTACTTC.

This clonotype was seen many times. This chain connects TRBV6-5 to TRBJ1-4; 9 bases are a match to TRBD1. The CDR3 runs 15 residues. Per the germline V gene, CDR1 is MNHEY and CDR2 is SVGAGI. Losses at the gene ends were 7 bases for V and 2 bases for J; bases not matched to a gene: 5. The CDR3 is CASTTGGPTNEKLFF. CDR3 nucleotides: TGTGCCAGCACCACAGGGGGCCCTACTAATGAAAAACTGTTTTTT.

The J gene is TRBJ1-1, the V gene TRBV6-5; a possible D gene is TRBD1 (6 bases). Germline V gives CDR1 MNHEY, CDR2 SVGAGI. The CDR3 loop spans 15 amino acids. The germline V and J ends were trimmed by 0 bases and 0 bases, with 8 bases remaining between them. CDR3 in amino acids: CASSYSWDMNTEAFF. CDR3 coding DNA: TGTGCCAGCAGTTACTCGTGGGACATGAACACTGAAGCTTTCTTT.

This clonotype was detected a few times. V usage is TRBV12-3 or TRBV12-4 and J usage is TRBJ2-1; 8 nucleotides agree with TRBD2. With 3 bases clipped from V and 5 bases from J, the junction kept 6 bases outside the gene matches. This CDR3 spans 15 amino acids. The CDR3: CASSFLTGGHNEQFF. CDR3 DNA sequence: TGTGCCAGCAGTTTTCTAACGGGAGGGCACAATGAGCAGTTCTTC.